The 30 T cell receptor beta chains listed next were all sequenced from one sample in a study of blood T cell repertoires in COVID-19. Here immunoSEQ multiplex PCR was the method, and the copy in TCRdb shows in-frame clones only, minus some. The repertoire holds 250,000 to 350,000 clones, with 90% as singletons. Source material: PBMCs or T cells enriched from blood (not recorded which). The receptors shown here come from a woman aged 18 to 35 with acute COVID-19.

The CDR3 spells CASSLMAGDSHEQFF. In nucleotides, the CDR3 is TGTGCCAGCAGCTTAATGGCGGGAGACTCCCATGAGCAGTTCTTC. The chain is built from TRBV7-8 and TRBJ2-1; TRBD2 matches at 7 bases. This CDR3 contains 15 residues. With 2 bases clipped from V and 8 bases from J, the junction kept 9 bases outside the gene matches. From germline, CDR1 is SGHVS and CDR2 FQNEAQ.

Many counts were recorded for this clone. The chain couples TRBV5-4 to TRBJ1-1; TRBD1 matches 7 bases. The CDR3 is made up of 13 amino acids. V lost 2 bases to trimming and J lost 4 bases; unmatched junction nucleotides: 2. Germline CDR1 reads SGHNT; CDR2 reads YYREEE (reference sequence). CDR3 DNA: TGTGCCAGCAGCTTCAGGACAGGCACTGAAGCTTTCTTT. Translated: CASSFRTGTEAFF. Drawing the rest from reference TRBV5-4 and TRBJ1-1, the complete variable domain is ETGVTQSPTHLIKTRGQQVTLRCSSQSGHNTVSWYQQALGQGPQFIFQYYREEENGRGNFPPRFSGLQFPNYSSELNVNALELDDSALYLCASSFRTGTEAFFGQGTRLTVV.

CDR3 sequence (DNA): TGTGCCAGCAGCTTCGCAGGGTCTGGGGCCAACGTCCTGACTTTC. Encoded protein: CASSFAGSGANVLTF. J is TRBJ2-6 and V is TRBV7-2, with D possibly being TRBD1 (5 bases). The ends were cut back, 3 bases at V and 1 base at J, with 7 bases in the middle. The length of the CDR3 is 15 residues. Looked up from germline, CDR1 is SGHTA and CDR2 is FQGNSA.

The chain uses TRBV18 and TRBJ1-3; 7 bases fit TRBD1. This CDR3 spans 17 amino acids. Germline V gives CDR1 KGHSH, CDR2 LQKENI. J was trimmed by 0 bases and V by 2 bases; bases with no gene match: 7. For the CDR3, the DNA is TGTGCCAGCTCACCATCGACAGGGATCCGCTCTGGAAACACCATATATTTT. Translation: CASSPSTGIRSGNTIYF.

The V gene is TRBV7-2, the J gene TRBJ2-1, with 14 bases matching TRBD2. V lost 5 bases, J lost 9 bases, and 9 bases stayed unmatched. CDR1 and CDR2 from the germline V gene are SGHTA and FQGNSA. This CDR3 has 16 residues. The CDR3: CASSRRLAGGLGEQFF. The CDR3 DNA is TGTGCCAGCAGCCGGCGACTAGCGGGAGGGCTCGGTGAGCAGTTCTTC.

This clone was picked up one time. The chain employs TRBV28 and TRBJ1-2; 7 nucleotides match TRBD1. Germline CDR1 MDHEN, CDR2 SYDVKM. With 5 bases clipped from V and 4 bases from J, the junction kept 4 bases outside the gene matches. CDR3 length: 13 residues. CDR3 DNA sequence: TGTGCCAGCAGTACACAGGGGTTCTATGGCTACACCTTC. It encodes CASSTQGFYGYTF.

The V call is TRBV6-5, the J call TRBJ1-2; 7 bases fit TRBD1. The CDR3 covers 15 residues. Germline V gives CDR1 MNHEY, CDR2 SVGAGI. V lost 2 bases to trimming and J lost 7 bases; unmatched junction nucleotides: 10. DNA for the CDR3: TGTGCCAGCAGTTACAATCCCGGGACAGAGACTGGCTACACCTTC. It codes for CASSYNPGTETGYTF.

The genes are TRBV6-5 and TRBJ1-6; the D gene is possibly TRBD1 (5 bases). Germline V gives CDR1 MNHEY, CDR2 SVGAGI. Trimming stripped 4 bases from V and 4 bases from J, with 11 bases between. CDR3 length: 15 residues. Here the CDR3 reads CASSSGGVYNSPLHF. The CDR3 DNA follows: TGTGCCAGCAGTTCCGGAGGGGTTTATAATTCACCCCTCCACTTT.

The chain is built from TRBV5-1 and TRBJ2-7, with 14 bases aligning to TRBD2. The CDR3 has 18 residues. The V gene's germline CDR1 is SGHRS and CDR2 YFSETQ. J was trimmed by 2 bases and V by 4 bases; bases with no gene match: 11. CDR3 amino acids: CASSPSTSGRGSTYEQYF. CDR3 nucleotide sequence: TGCGCCAGCAGCCCTTCGACTAGCGGGAGGGGATCTACCTACGAGCAGTACTTC. The entire variable domain, with the rest obtained from reference TRBV5-1 and TRBJ2-7, is as follows: KAGVTQTPRYLIKTRGQQVTLSCSPISGHRSVSWYQQTPGQGLQFLFEYFSETQRNKGNFPGRFSGRQFSNSRSEMNVSTLELGDSALYLCASSPSTSGRGSTYEQYFGPGTRLTVT.

This rearrangement joins TRBV28 to TRBJ2-7; D not resolved. Trimming stripped 6 bases from V and 3 bases from J, with 15 bases between. The CDR3 covers 14 residues. Germline CDR1 and CDR2: MDHEN and SYDVKM. In DNA, the CDR3 is TGTGCCAGCAGAGACCGGGTCATATTCTACGAGCAGTACTTC. Protein sequence: CASRDRVIFYEQYF.

The chain has TRBV19 and TRBJ2-1, with 8 positions matching TRBD1. Germline V CDR1 and CDR2: LNHDA, SQIVND (reference sequence). This CDR3 is built from 13 residues. With 6 bases clipped from V and 5 bases from J, the junction kept 3 bases outside the gene matches. The CDR3, as DNA: TGTGCCAGTAGCCAGGGGGCAAACAATGAGCAGTTCTTC. The encoded protein is CASSQGANNEQFF.

The chain uses TRBV9 and TRBJ2-1; 7 bases fit TRBD2. Germline V lookup: CDR1 SGDLS, CDR2 YYNGEE. The CDR3 has 18 amino acids. Germline trimming cut 3 bases from V and 1 base from J; bases unmatched to any gene: 13. CDR3 nucleotides: TGTGCCAGCAGCGAGGAATCGGAGCGGGATCATTCCTACAATGAGCAGTTCTTC. Translating it yields CASSEESERDHSYNEQFF.

The chain is built from TRBV16 and TRBJ2-1; D is perhaps TRBD2 (5 bases). From germline, CDR1 is KGHSY and CDR2 FQNENV. The CDR3 has 13 residues. Trimming pared 0 bases from V and 7 bases from J, leaving 7 bases between. CDR3 protein: CASSQSVANEQFF. DNA for the CDR3: TGTGCCAGCAGCCAATCTGTAGCGAATGAGCAGTTCTTC.

This chain joins TRBV5-4 and TRBJ2-7; no clear D gene. The germline V gene encodes CDR1 SGHNT and CDR2 YYREEE (reference sequence). CDR3 length: 13 amino acids. V lost 0 bases, J lost 5 bases, and 9 bases lay in between. In nucleotides, the CDR3 is TGTGCCAGCAGCTTGGGACATGCCCACGAGCAGTACTTC. It encodes CASSLGHAHEQYF. The full variable domain, completed using reference TRBV5-4 and TRBJ2-7, is ETGVTQSPTHLIKTRGQQVTLRCSSQSGHNTVSWYQQALGQGPQFIFQYYREEENGRGNFPPRFSGLQFPNYSSELNVNALELDDSALYLCASSLGHAHEQYFGPGTRLTVT.

This clone was observed a single time. The chain joins TRBV30 to TRBJ2-7; 9 bases fit TRBD1. The length of the CDR3 is 14 residues. After removal of 0 bases from V and 4 bases from J, the junction contained 4 bases not matched to a gene. Germline CDR1 GTSNPN, CDR2 SVGIG (reference sequence). The chain's CDR3 is CAWSVGQGRYEQYF. In DNA form, the CDR3 reads TGTGCCTGGAGTGTAGGACAGGGGAGGTACGAGCAGTACTTC.

J is TRBJ2-1 and V is TRBV5-1; 7 nucleotides line up with TRBD2. V trimming: 8 bases; J trimming: 13 bases; junction bases outside the gene matches: 9. Germline CDR1 reads SGHRS; CDR2 reads YFSETQ. The CDR3 loop spans 11 amino acids. CDR3 DNA sequence: TGCGCCAGTCAGAGCGGGACCCTACAGTTCTTC. Amino acids: CASQSGTLQFF.

The chain links TRBV6-5 to TRBJ2-5, with D perhaps matching TRBD2 (6 bases). Germline V gene data show CDR1 as MNHEY and CDR2 as SVGAGI. The CDR3 has 14 residues. V shed 11 bases and J shed 5 bases, with 21 bases lying between them. In nucleotides, the CDR3 is TGTGCCGTCTCGAGTAGGAGGGCTGGGGAGACCCAGTACTTC. Encoded protein: CAVSSRRAGETQYF.

The chain is built from TRBV28 and TRBJ1-5; D is uncertain. CDR1 and CDR2 (germline): MDHEN, SYDVKM. The CDR3 covers 10 residues. The CDR3 DNA follows: TGTTTCGTAGGCAATCAGCCCCAGCATTTT. Protein product: CFVGNQPQHF.

The rearrangement uses TRBV2 and TRBJ1-5, with 12 bases matching TRBD1. The CDR3 loop spans 16 amino acids. With 9 bases clipped from V and 1 base from J, the junction kept 7 bases outside the gene matches. Germline assignment: CDR1 SNHLY and CDR2 FYNNEI. The CDR3 spells CARRDRGRGSNQPQHF. As DNA, the CDR3 is TGTGCCAGACGGGACAGGGGGCGGGGAAGCAATCAGCCCCAGCATTTT.

The chain carries TRBV28 and TRBJ2-1; 9 bases line up with TRBD1. Germline loops: CDR1 MDHEN, CDR2 SYDVKM. The CDR3 has 14 amino acids. The ends lost 7 bases at V and 8 bases at J; junction bases unmatched: 9. The CDR3 here is CASTPLDRGDEQFF. The CDR3 nucleotides read TGTGCCAGCACCCCCCTGGACAGGGGCGATGAGCAGTTCTTC.

On this clone itself: Within the sample, other DNA sequences also encode this same CDR3. The CDR3 loop is CAISEGTGSNQPQHF. As DNA, the CDR3 is TGTGCCATCAGTGAGGGGACAGGGAGCAATCAGCCCCAGCATTTT. The rearrangement links TRBV10-3 to TRBJ1-5, with 9 bases aligning to TRBD1. CDR1 and CDR2 from the germline V gene are ENHRY and SYGVKD. This CDR3 is 15 amino acids long. V was clipped by 2 bases and J by 1 base; unmatched bases: 0.

The CDR3: CASSLPGNNEQFF. The CDR3 DNA sequence: TGTGCCAGCAGTTTGCCAGGCAACAATGAGCAGTTCTTC. The chain is built from TRBV12-3 or TRBV12-4 and TRBJ2-1, with D hard to call. V was pared by 3 bases and J by 5 bases, with 8 bases between. This CDR3 contains 13 residues.

The V gene is TRBV6-5, the J gene TRBJ1-2; no reliable D call. In germline, CDR1 is MNHEY, CDR2 SVGAGI. V was clipped by 5 bases and J by 4 bases, with 14 bases between them. CDR3 size: 14 residues. The CDR3 coding sequence is TGTGCCAGCAGTAACGTTGGAGGACTCTATGGCTACACCTTC. Its protein product is CASSNVGGLYGYTF.

CDR3 in DNA: TGCGCCAGCAGCTTGGACAAGACCTACGAGCAGTACTTC. Protein product: CASSLDKTYEQYF. This chain connects TRBV5-1 to TRBJ2-7; D not resolved. V shed 0 bases and J shed 2 bases, with 6 bases lying between them. This CDR3 is 13 amino acids long. Germline V gene lookup returns CDR1 SGHRS and CDR2 YFSETQ.

The chain combines TRBV19 with TRBJ1-2; D possibly corresponds to TRBD1 (6 bases). The germline CDR1 and CDR2 sequences are LNHDA and SQIVND (reference sequence). The CDR3 spans 15 residues. V was pared by 0 bases and J by 0 bases, with 8 bases between. CDR3 sequence (DNA): TGTGCCAGTAGTATAGATTACAGGGCTAACTATGGCTACACCTTC. This encodes CASSIDYRANYGYTF.

The chain links TRBV6-5 to TRBJ1-1; no definite D call. CDR1 and CDR2 from the germline V gene are MNHEY and SVGAGI. The CDR3 extends over 13 amino acids. V was cut by 6 bases and J by 4 bases, with 12 bases left in between. In DNA, the CDR3 is TGTGCCAGCAGAGCGGGCTTGGGCACTGAAGCTTTCTTT. Amino acid sequence: CASRAGLGTEAFF.

V gene TRBV6-2 or TRBV6-3 combines with J gene TRBJ2-1; TRBD2 matches 7 bases. The germline CDR1 and CDR2 sequences are MNHEY and SVGEGT. The CDR3 contains 15 residues. V was pared by 5 bases and J by 8 bases, with 12 bases of the junction left unmatched. CDR3 residues: CASSPMGGERDEQFF. CDR3 nucleotide sequence: TGTGCCAGCAGTCCCATGGGGGGGGAGAGGGATGAGCAGTTCTTC.

The rearrangement links TRBV19 to TRBJ1-5; D not resolved. Germline V gives CDR1 LNHDA, CDR2 SQIVND (reference sequence). V gave up 1 base and J gave up 7 bases, with 17 bases separating them. CDR3 length: 16 amino acids. CDR3 nucleotide sequence: TGTGCCAGTAGTATAGGGAGGACCCTAAGGAGACAGCCCCAGCATTTT. Residues: CASSIGRTLRRQPQHF.

The sample holds many counts of this clone. The genes are TRBV4-2 and TRBJ1-2; weak D call: TRBD1 (5 bases). Germline V lookup: CDR1 LGHNA, CDR2 YNFKEQ. The V gene lost 0 bases and the J gene lost 2 bases, with 10 bases spanning the gap. This CDR3 region has 15 residues. CDR3 loop: CASSQDAGQNYGYTF. CDR3 DNA sequence: TGTGCCAGCAGCCAAGACGCTGGACAAAACTATGGCTACACCTTC.

This chain joins TRBV19 and TRBJ2-5, with 8 nucleotides matching TRBD1. The CDR3 spans 15 residues. Germline V gene data show CDR1 as LNHDA and CDR2 as SQIVND (reference sequence). J lost 5 bases, V lost 7 bases, and 12 bases had no gene match. The CDR3 loop reads CASTRGQANGETQYF. For the CDR3, the DNA is TGTGCCAGTACCCGGGGACAGGCTAACGGGGAGACCCAGTACTTC. The full variable domain, completed using reference TRBV19 and TRBJ2-5, is DGGITQSPKYLFRKEGQNVTLSCEQNLNHDAMYWYRQDPGQGLRLIYYSQIVNDFQKGDIAEGYSVSREKKESFPLTVTSAQKNPTAFYLCASTRGQANGETQYFGPGTRLLVL.